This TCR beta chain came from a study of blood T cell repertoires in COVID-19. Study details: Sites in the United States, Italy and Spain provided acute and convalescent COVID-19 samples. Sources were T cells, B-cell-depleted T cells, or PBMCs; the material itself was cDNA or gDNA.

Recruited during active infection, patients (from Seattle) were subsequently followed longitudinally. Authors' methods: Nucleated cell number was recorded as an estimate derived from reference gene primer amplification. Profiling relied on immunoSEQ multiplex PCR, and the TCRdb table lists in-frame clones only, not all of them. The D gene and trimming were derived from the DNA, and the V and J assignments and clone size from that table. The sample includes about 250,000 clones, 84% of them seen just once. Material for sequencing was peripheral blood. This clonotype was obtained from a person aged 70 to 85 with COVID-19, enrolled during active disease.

The CDR3: CASSKKGGTGDYEQYF. CDR3 DNA: TGTGCCAGCAGCAAAAAGGGGGGGACAGGGGACTACGAGCAGTACTTC. The rearrangement joins TRBV21-1 to TRBJ2-7; the DNA was not compared with TRBD1, the D call given in the table. TRBV21-1 constitutes a pseudogene. CDR3 length equals 16 residues.